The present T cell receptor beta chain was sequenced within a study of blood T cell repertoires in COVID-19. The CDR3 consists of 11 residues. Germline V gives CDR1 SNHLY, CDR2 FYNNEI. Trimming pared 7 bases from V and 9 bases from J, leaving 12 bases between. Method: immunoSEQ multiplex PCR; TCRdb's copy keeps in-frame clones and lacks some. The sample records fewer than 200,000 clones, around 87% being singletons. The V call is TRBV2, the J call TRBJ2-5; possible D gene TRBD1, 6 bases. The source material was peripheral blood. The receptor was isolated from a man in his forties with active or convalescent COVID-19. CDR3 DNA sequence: TGTGCCAGCACTCTCGACAGGTCCCAGTACTTC. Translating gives CASTLDRSQYF.